This TCR beta chain was found in a study of T cells in pancreatic ductal adenocarcinoma. Notes on the study in general: The resected cohort was biased toward the minority with early-stage disease. Compared with tumor, blood showed more total productive templates and around 8-fold more clonotypes. Comparisons of tumor and blood clonality may show falsely lower tumor diversity.

The repertoire was sequenced with immunoSEQ multiplex PCR; TCRdb's copy has only in-frame clones and lacks some. Here the sample spans over 100,000 clones, roughly 95% being singletons. Surgery without prior neoadjuvant therapy was the treatment of the selected pancreatic ductal adenocarcinoma patients. On this clone itself: Its specificity is not known. A junction end diverges from the germline sequence, so it may reflect a read error.

From germline, CDR1 is SSHAT and CDR2 FNYEAQ (reference sequence). This CDR3 contains 14 residues. Sequenced: PBMCs. This clonotype was obtained from a human donor with pancreatic ductal adenocarcinoma. This chain joins TRBV7-7 and TRBJ2-2, with TRBD1 matching 7 bases. Here the CDR3 DNA reads TGTGCTAGCAGCCCTACAGGGGATACCGGGGAGCTGTTTTTT. It encodes CASSPTGDTGELFF. The variable domain in full, completed from reference TRBV7-7 and TRBJ2-2, reads GAGVSQSPRYKVTKRGQDVTLRCDPISSHATLYWYQQALGQGPEFLTYFNYEAQPDKSGLPSDRFSAERPEGSISTLTIQRTEQRDSAMYRCASSPTGDTGELFFGEGSRLTVL.